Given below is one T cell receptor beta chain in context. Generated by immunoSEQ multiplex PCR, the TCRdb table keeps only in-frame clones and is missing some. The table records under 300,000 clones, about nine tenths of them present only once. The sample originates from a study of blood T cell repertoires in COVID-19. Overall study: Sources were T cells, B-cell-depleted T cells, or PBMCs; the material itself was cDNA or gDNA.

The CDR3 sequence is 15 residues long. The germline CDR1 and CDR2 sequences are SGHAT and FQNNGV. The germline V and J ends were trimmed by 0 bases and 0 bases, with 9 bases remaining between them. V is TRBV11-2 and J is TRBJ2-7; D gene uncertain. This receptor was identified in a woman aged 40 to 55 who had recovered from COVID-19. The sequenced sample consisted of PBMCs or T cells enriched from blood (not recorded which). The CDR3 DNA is TGTGCCAGCAGCTTAGAGGCCCCTTTCTCCTACGAGCAGTACTTC. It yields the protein CASSLEAPFSYEQYF.